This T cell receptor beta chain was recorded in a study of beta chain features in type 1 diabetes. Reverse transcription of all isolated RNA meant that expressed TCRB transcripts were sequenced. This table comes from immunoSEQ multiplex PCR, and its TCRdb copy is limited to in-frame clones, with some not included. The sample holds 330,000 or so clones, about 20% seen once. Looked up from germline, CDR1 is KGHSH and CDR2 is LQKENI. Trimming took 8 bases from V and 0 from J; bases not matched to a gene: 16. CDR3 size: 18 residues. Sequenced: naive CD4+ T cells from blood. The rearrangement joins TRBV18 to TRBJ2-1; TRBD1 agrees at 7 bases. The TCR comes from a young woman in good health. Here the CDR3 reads CASGEGALGRRSYNEQFF. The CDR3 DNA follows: TGTGCCAGCGGAGAGGGGGCCCTCGGACGCCGCTCCTACAATGAGCAGTTCTTC.